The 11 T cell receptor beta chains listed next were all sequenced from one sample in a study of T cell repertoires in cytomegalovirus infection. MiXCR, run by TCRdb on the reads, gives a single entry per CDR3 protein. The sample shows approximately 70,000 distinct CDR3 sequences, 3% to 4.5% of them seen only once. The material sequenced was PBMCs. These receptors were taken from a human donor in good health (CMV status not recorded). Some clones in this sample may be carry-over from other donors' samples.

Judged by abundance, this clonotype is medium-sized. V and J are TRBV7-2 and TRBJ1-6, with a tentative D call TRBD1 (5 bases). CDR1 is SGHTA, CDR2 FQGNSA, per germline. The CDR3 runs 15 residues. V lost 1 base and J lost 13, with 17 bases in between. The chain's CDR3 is CASSLEEGREFPLHF. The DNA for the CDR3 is TGTGCCAGCAGCTTAGAAGAGGGCAGGGAGTTCCCCCTCCACTTT.

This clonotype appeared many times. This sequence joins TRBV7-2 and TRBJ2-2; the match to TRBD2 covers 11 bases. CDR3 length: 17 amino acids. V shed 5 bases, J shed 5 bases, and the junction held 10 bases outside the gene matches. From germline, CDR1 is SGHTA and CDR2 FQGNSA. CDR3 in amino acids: CASSISGRAQGTGELFF. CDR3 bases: TGTGCCAGCAGCATTAGCGGGAGGGCTCAGGGGACCGGGGAGCTGTTTTTT.

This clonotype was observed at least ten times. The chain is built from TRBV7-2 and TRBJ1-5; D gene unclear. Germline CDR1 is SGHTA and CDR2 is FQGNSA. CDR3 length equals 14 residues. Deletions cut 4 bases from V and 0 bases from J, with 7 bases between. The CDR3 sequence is CASSWANSNQPQHF. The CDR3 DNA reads TGTGCCAGCAGCTGGGCGAATAGCAATCAGCCCCAGCATTTT.

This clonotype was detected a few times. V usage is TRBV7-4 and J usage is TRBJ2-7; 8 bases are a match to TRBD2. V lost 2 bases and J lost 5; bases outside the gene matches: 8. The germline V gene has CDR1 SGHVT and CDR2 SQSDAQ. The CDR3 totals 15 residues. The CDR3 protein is CASSLSGTRVDEQYF. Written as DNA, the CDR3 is TGTGCCAGCAGCTTATCCGGGACTAGGGTCGACGAGCAGTACTTC.

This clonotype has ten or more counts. CDR3 DNA: TGTGCCAGCAGCCTCGGGACCGATAGTCGCGGGGCCCAGTACTTC. Translating it yields CASSLGTDSRGAQYF. This chain joins TRBV7-2 and TRBJ2-5, with TRBD2 as a possible D gene (6 bases). CDR1 is SGHTA and CDR2 is FQGNSA in the germline V gene. V lost 5 bases to trimming and J lost 9 bases, with 22 bases between them. The CDR3 length is 15 residues.

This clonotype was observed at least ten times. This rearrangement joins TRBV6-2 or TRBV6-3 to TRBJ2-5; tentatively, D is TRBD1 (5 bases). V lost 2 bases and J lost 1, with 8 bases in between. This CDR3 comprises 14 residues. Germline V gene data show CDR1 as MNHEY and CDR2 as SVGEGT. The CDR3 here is CASSYHRLQETQYF. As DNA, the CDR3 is TGTGCCAGCAGTTACCACAGGCTCCAAGAGACCCAGTACTTC.

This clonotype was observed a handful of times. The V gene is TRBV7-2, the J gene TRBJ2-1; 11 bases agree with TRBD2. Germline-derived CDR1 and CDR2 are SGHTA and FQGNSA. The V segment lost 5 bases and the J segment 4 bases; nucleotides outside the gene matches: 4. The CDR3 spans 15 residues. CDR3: CASSPGLAEYNEQFF. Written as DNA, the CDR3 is TGTGCCAGCAGCCCGGGACTAGCGGAATACAATGAGCAGTTCTTC.

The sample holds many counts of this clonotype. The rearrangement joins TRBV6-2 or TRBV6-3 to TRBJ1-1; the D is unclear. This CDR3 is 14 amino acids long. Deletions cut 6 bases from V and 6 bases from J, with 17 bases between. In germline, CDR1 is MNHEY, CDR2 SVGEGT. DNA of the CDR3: TGTGCCAGCAGAAAACGGGAGAGCAACTCTGAAGCTTTCTTT. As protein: CASRKRESNSEAFF.

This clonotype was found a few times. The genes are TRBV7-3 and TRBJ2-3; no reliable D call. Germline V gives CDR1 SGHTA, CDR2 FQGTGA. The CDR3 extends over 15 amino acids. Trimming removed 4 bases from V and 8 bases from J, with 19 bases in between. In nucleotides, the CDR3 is TGTGCCAGCAGCTCCGATCCGGGCCCCACGATTACGCAGTATTTT. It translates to CASSSDPGPTITQYF.

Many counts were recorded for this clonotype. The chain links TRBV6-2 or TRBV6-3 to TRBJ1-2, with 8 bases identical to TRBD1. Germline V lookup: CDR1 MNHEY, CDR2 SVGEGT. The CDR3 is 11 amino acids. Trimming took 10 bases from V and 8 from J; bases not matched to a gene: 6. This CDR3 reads CATGQGQGYTF. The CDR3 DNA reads TGTGCCACCGGACAGGGCCAAGGCTACACCTTC.

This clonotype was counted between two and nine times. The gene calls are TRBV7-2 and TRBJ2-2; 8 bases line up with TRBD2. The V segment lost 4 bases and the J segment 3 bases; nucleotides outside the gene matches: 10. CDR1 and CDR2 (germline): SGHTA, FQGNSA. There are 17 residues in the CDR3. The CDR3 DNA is TGTGCCAGCAGCTCGACGGGGGGGAGACAGTACACCGGGGAGCTGTTTTTT. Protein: CASSSTGGRQYTGELFF.